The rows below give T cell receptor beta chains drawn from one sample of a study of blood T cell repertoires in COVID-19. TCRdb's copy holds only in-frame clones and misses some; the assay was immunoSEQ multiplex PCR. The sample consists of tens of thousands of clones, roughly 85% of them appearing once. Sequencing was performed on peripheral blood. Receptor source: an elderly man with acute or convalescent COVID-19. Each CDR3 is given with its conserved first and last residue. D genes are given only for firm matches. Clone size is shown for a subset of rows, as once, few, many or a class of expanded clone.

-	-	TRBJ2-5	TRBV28	TGTGCCAGCAGTTCGCTGGGGGGCCAGTACTTC	CASSSLGGQYF
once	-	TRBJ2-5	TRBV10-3	TGTGCCATCAGTGGGACAGACCAAGAGACCCAGTACTTC	CAISGTDQETQYF
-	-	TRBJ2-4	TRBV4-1	TGCGCCAGCAGCCAAGAGGTTGTTAGGGCGGGGTCCAAAAACATTCAGTACTTC	CASSQEVVRAGSKNIQYF
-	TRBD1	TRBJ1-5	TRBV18	TGTGCCAGCTCACCCGGACAGGGAGTACTTCAGCCCCAGCATTTT	CASSPGQGVLQPQHF
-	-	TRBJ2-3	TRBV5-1	TGCGCCAGCAGCGGGGGGAGAGTAACCGATACGCAGTATTTT	CASSGGRVTDTQYF
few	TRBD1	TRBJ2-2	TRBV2	TGTGCCAGCAGGACAGGGCCGAGCACCGGGGAGCTGTTTTTT	CASRTGPSTGELFF
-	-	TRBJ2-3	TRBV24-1	TGTGCCACCAGTGATTACGGGAGAGAAGGAGATACGCAGTATTTT	CATSDYGREGDTQYF
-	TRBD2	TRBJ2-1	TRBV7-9	TGTGCCAGCAGCCCAATGAGCGGGAGGGCCTCCTACAATGAGCAGTTCTTC	CASSPMSGRASYNEQFF
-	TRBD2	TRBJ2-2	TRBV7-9	TGTGCCAGCAGCTTAGTTGTCGGGAGGAATACGAACGGGGAGCTGTTTTTT	CASSLVVGRNTNGELFF
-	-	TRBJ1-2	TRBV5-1	TGCGCCAGCAGCGTAGAACCGGGAGCCAACTATGGCTACACCTTC	CASSVEPGANYGYTF
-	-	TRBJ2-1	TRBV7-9	TGTGCCAGCAGCTCAGGGGGAGGACTTACGCACAATGAGCAGTTCTTC	CASSSGGGLTHNEQFF
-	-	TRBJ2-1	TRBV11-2	TGTGCCAGCAGCTTACAGCGGGTTAACAATGAGCAGTTCTTC	CASSLQRVNNEQFF
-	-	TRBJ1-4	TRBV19	TGTGCCAGCGCGAACAGGGATCGTGAAAAACTGTTTTTT	CASANRDREKLFF
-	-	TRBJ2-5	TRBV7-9	TGTGCCAGCAGCTTCCCCGGAGGGAGCGAAGAGACCCAGTACTTC	CASSFPGGSEETQYF
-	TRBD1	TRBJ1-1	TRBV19	TGTGCCAGTACCCCGGACAGGATTAACACTGAAGCTTTCTTT	CASTPDRINTEAFF
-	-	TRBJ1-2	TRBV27	TGTGCCAGCAGTTCAGAAACCAACTATGGCTACACCTTC	CASSSETNYGYTF
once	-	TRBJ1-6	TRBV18	TGTGCCAGCTCACCTAAACAGACTAGCTCCTATAATTCACCCCTCCACTTT	CASSPKQTSSYNSPLHF
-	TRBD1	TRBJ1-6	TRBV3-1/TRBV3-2	TGTGCCAGCAGCCAAGAGGACAGGGGTAATTCACCCCTCCACTTT	CASSQEDRGNSPLHF
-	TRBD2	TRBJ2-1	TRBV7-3	TGTGCCAGCAGCCCTCGGGGGGGACTAGCGGGAGGCCGCAATGAGCAGTTCTTC	CASSPRGGLAGGRNEQFF
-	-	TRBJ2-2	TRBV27	TGTGCCAGCAGTTTACTGGGCTCCTCCAACACCGGGGAGCTGTTTTTT	CASSLLGSSNTGELFF
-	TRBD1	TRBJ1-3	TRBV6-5	TGTGCCAGCAGTTACCGAACAGGGGCTGGAAACACCATATATTTT	CASSYRTGAGNTIYF
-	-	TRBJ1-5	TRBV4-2	TGTGCCAGCAGCCAAGAACCCGGGGGTGGGGATCAGCCCCAGCATTTT	CASSQEPGGGDQPQHF
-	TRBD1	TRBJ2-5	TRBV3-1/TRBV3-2	TGTGCCAGCAGCCAAGATAGCGACAGGGGGCTCAAGGAAGAGACCCAGTACTTC	CASSQDSDRGLKEETQYF
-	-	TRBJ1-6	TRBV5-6	TGTGCCAGCAGCGACAGTTGGGGGAGGGATAATTCACCCCTCCACTTT	CASSDSWGRDNSPLHF
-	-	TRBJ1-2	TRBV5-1	TGCGCCAGCAGCTCCGGGACAACCAGGCGGTATGGCTACACCTTC	CASSSGTTRRYGYTF
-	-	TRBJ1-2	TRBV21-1	TGTGCCAGCAGCAATATCAGGGGGTACTATGGCTACACCTTC	CASSNIRGYYGYTF
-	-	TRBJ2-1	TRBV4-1	TGCGCCAGCAGCCAAGAAGACAGTAGCAATGAGCAGTTCTTC	CASSQEDSSNEQFF
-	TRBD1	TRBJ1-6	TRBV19	TGTGCCAGTAGCCGCGGGGACAGGGGATCACCCCTCCACTTT	CASSRGDRGSPLHF
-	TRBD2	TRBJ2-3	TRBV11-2	TGTGCCAGCAGCTTCTCTAGCGGTCCTGGCACAGATACGCAGTATTTT	CASSFSSGPGTDTQYF
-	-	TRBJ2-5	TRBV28	TGTGCCAGCAGCCCCCCCGAGGCAGGGGTGGAGACCCAGTACTTC	CASSPPEAGVETQYF